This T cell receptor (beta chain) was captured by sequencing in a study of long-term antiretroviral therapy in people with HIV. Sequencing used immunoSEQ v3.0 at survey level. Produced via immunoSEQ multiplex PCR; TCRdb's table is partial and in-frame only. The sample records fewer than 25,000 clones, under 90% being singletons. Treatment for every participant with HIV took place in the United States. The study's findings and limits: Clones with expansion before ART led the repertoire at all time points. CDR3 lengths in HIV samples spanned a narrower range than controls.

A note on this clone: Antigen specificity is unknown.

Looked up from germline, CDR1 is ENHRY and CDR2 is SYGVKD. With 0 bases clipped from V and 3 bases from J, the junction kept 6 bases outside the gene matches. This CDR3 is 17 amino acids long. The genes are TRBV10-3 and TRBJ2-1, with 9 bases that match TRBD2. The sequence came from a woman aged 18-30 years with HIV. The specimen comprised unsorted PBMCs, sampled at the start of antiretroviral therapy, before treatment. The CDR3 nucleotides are TGTGCCATCAGTGAGTCCGAGGCTAGCGGGGACTACAATGAGCAGTTCTTC. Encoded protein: CAISESEASGDYNEQFF.